The rows below give T cell receptor beta chains drawn from one sample of a study of T cell repertoires in cytomegalovirus infection. From the reads, TCRdb called clonotypes with MiXCR, one entry per CDR3 protein. Here the sample spans roughly 80,000 distinct CDR3 sequences, roughly 40% being singletons. Their antigens remain unidentified. The sequences come from CD8+ T cells from cultured PBMCs, collected from culture after CMV antigen stimulation. All receptors come from a human donor in good health (CMV status not recorded). Some clones in this sample may be carry-over from other donors' samples. The CDR3 runs from the conserved cysteine through the conserved F or W. D genes are given only for firm matches. Rows give clone size only sometimes, using once, few, many, or a class for an expanded clone.

j_call clone_size d_call v_call cdr3_nt cdr3_aa
TRBJ1-5 many - TRBV2 TGTGCCAGCAGCCCGCAATTCCCAGTCCCGGCAGCCCACCAGCCCCAGCATTTT CASSPQFPVPAAHQPQHF
TRBJ2-3 many - TRBV9 TGTGCCAGCAGCGTAGAAGTTCCGGATACGCAGTATTTT CASSVEVPDTQYF
TRBJ2-7 - - TRBV6-5 TGTGCCAGCAGTTACTCAGGGGATCCCTACGAGCAGTACTTC CASSYSGDPYEQYF
TRBJ2-7 - - TRBV11-2 TGTGCCAGCAGCGCCGGGTACTTCTACGAGCAGTACTTC CASSAGYFYEQYF
TRBJ2-7 - - TRBV6-5 TGTGCCAGCAGTTACGTAGGCGAGCAGTACTTC CASSYVGEQYF
TRBJ2-7 - - TRBV29-1 TGCAGCGTTAGCAGGGACCTAGGAAAGCAGTACTTC CSVSRDLGKQYF
TRBJ1-1 - TRBD1 TRBV7-3 TGTGCCAGCAGCTCAACGGGACAGCTTTGGAACACTGAAGCTTTCTTT CASSSTGQLWNTEAFF
TRBJ2-1 - TRBD1 TRBV7-6 TGTGCCAGCAGCTTACAAACCGGGACAGCTTACAATGAGCAGTTCTTC CASSLQTGTAYNEQFF
TRBJ2-7 - TRBD1 TRBV7-3 TGTGCCAGCAGCCACGACAGGGGCCTATCCTACGAGCAGTACTTC CASSHDRGLSYEQYF
TRBJ2-7 - - TRBV28 TGTGCCAGCAGTTTTTCACGGCAGGGATTAACCTACGAGCAGTACTTC CASSFSRQGLTYEQYF
TRBJ2-1 few TRBD2 TRBV5-6 TGTGCCAGCAGCGAGGCTAGCGGGGTCTACAATGAGCAGTTCTTC CASSEASGVYNEQFF
TRBJ2-3 few TRBD1 TRBV6-2/TRBV6-3 TGTGCCAGCACAAAGGCCGGGACAGGGAGTACAGATACGCAGTATTTT CASTKAGTGSTDTQYF
TRBJ2-5 - - TRBV20-1 TGCAGTGCTAGAGATGGGGCGGGGGCCTTGGAGACCCAGTACTTC CSARDGAGALETQYF
TRBJ1-1 - - TRBV6-5 TGTGCCAGCAGTTACTCAAAGGGGGGGCAGATGAACACTGAAGCTTTCTTT CASSYSKGGQMNTEAFF
TRBJ2-3 many TRBD2 TRBV7-2 TGTGCCAGCAGCCTACAAAGTTGGGCTAGCGGGGGGACTAGCACAGATACGCAGTATTTT CASSLQSWASGGTSTDTQYF
TRBJ2-5 - - TRBV20-1 TGCAGTGCTAGAGGACAGCTCCAAGAGACCCAGTACTTC CSARGQLQETQYF
TRBJ2-7 - TRBD2 TRBV7-2 TGTGCCAGCAGCTTACTAGCGGGGGTCAACGAGCAGTACTTC CASSLLAGVNEQYF
TRBJ2-7 once - TRBV29-1 TGCAGCGCGTGGAGGGATGCCTACGAGCAGTACTTC CSAWRDAYEQYF
TRBJ2-2 few - TRBV7-2 TGTGCCAGCAGCTGGGCAGAGTACGGCGGGGAGCTGTTTTTT CASSWAEYGGELFF
TRBJ2-2 few - TRBV4-2 TGTGCCAGCAGGCCGATTGCCGGGGAGCTGTTTTTT CASRPIAGELFF
TRBJ1-1 - TRBD1 TRBV14 TGTGCCAGCAGCCCGCCGGGACAGGACATGAACACTGAAGCTTTCTTT CASSPPGQDMNTEAFF
TRBJ2-7 few - TRBV7-2 TGTGCCAGCAGCCCGACGATCACCTACGAGCAGTACTTC CASSPTITYEQYF
TRBJ2-2 many TRBD2 TRBV7-8 TGTGCCAGCAGCCCCACTAGCGGGGGGCAAAACACCGGGGAGCTGTTTTTT CASSPTSGGQNTGELFF
TRBJ1-3 few - TRBV7-2 TGTGCCAGCAGCTTAGACCCTATGAGTGGGAGGAGAAACACCATATATTTT CASSLDPMSGRRNTIYF
TRBJ2-5 few TRBD2 TRBV14 TGTGCCAGCGAGACTAGCTCAAGAGAAGAGACCCAGTACTTC CASETSSREETQYF
TRBJ1-2 many TRBD1 TRBV7-9 TGTGCCAGCAGCCAAACGACAGGGGAGATCTATGGCTACACCTTC CASSQTTGEIYGYTF
TRBJ1-1 - TRBD1 TRBV6-5 TGTGCCAGCAGTTACTCGACAGGGTACACTGAAGCTTTCTTT CASSYSTGYTEAFF
TRBJ1-2 - - TRBV7-2 TGTGCCAGCAGCCACCTGACCCCACTTCGGGGCGGCTACACCTTC CASSHLTPLRGGYTF
TRBJ2-2 few TRBD2 TRBV7-2 TGTGCCAGCAGCGGGCGGCTAGCGGGGGGGCAACGAAACACCGGGGAGCTGTTTTTT CASSGRLAGGQRNTGELFF
TRBJ1-4 - TRBD1 TRBV5-6 TGTGCCAGCAGCCCCGGGACAGAGGATGAAAAACTGTTTTTT CASSPGTEDEKLFF
TRBJ2-3 many - TRBV27 TGTGCCAGCAGTTTAGGCAGGGTAATGGATACGCAGTATTTT CASSLGRVMDTQYF
TRBJ2-7 - TRBD1 TRBV11-2 TGTGCCAGCAGCTTAATAAGGGGGCTGGGCTACGAGCAGTACTTC CASSLIRGLGYEQYF
TRBJ1-4 many - TRBV5-6 TGTGCCAGCAGCTTGGACAGGTTAAATGAAAAACTGTTTTTT CASSLDRLNEKLFF
TRBJ1-2 few - TRBV19 TGTGCCAGTAAAGCAGGGGAATATGGCTACACCTTC CASKAGEYGYTF
TRBJ1-1 many - TRBV4-1 TGCGCCAGCAGCCAGAACCCAGGGAGGGGAACTGAAGCTTTCTTT CASSQNPGRGTEAFF
TRBJ2-7 - - TRBV11-2 TGTGCCAGTAGCCCCCCAGGGCGCTACGAGCAGTACTTC CASSPPGRYEQYF
TRBJ2-1 - - TRBV4-1 TGCGCCAGCAGCCTGTCCAGGAGATTGAGCTCCTACAATGAGCAGTTCTTC CASSLSRRLSSYNEQFF
TRBJ2-5 - TRBD2 TRBV2 TGTGCCAGCAGCCCGGACCTTTCAAGCGGGAAGACCCAGTACTTC CASSPDLSSGKTQYF
TRBJ2-5 - - TRBV12-3/TRBV12-4 TGTGCCAGCAGTTCAACCGTGACAGATAATCAAGAGACCCAGTACTTC CASSSTVTDNQETQYF
TRBJ2-6 - TRBD1 TRBV4-3 TGCGCCAGCAGCCAAGAATCCGGGACAGCTGGGGCCAACGTCCTGACTTTC CASSQESGTAGANVLTF
TRBJ1-5 once - TRBV6-1 TGTGCCAGCACCAGACTCAATCAGCCCCAGCATTTT CASTRLNQPQHF
TRBJ2-1 - TRBD2 TRBV7-9 TGTGCCAGCAGACCTAGCGGGACTAGTCCTCTTACTTACAATGAGCAGTTCTTC CASRPSGTSPLTYNEQFF
TRBJ2-4 - - TRBV6-1 TGTGCCAGCAGTGAAGAATTCTACAGAGCCAAAAACATTCAGTACTTC CASSEEFYRAKNIQYF
TRBJ2-7 - TRBD1 TRBV7-7 TGTGCTAGCAGTTATGGACAGGGGGAAACCTACGAGCAGTACTTC CASSYGQGETYEQYF
TRBJ2-6 - - TRBV12-3/TRBV12-4 TGTGCCAGCAACCCGGAATTAAGCTCTGGGGCCAACGTCCTGACTTTC CASNPELSSGANVLTF